These 19 T cell receptor beta chains came from one sample sequenced in a study of CD8+CD57+ T cells in acquired aplastic anemia. For sequencing, patients were chosen who had shown expansion of CD8+CD57+ cells by flow cytometry. Template material for TCR beta VDJ and CDR3 profiling consisted of genomic DNA. TCRdb processed the reads anew with MiXCR; each CDR3 protein has one entry. The sample yields approximately 150,000 distinct CDR3 sequences, 71% seen once. Sample: sorted CD4+, CD8+, or CD8+CD57+ T cells (not recorded which) from PBMCs. The receptors shown here come from a human donor with aplastic anemia.

This chain links TRBV20-1 with TRBJ1-2, with D maybe TRBD1 (5 bases). Germline V CDR1 and CDR2: DFQATT, SNEGSKA (reference sequence). The CDR3 length is 14 residues. With 2 bases removed from V and 8 bases from J, the gap between germline ends came to 18 bases. The DNA of the CDR3 is TGCAGTGCTAGACCACGGGACGTCTCGCGGGGCTACACCTTC. It specifies CSARPRDVSRGYTF.

The chain combines TRBV10-3 with TRBJ2-1; weak D call: TRBD2 (6 bases). The CDR3 contains 13 residues. Trimming took 8 bases from V and 6 from J, leaving 14 bases between them. The germline V gene encodes CDR1 ENHRY and CDR2 SYGVKD. The CDR3 bases are TGTGCCATCCGGGACTCGTCCCTCAATGAGCAGTTCTTC. It yields the protein CAIRDSSLNEQFF.

The chain joins TRBV5-1 to TRBJ1-3; no clear D gene. The CDR3 length is 17 residues. Trimming took off 2 bases at V and 0 bases at J, with 15 bases between the two ends. Germline CDR1 reads SGHRS; CDR2 reads YFSETQ. Here the CDR3 reads CASSFRGSPDSGNTIYF. CDR3 DNA: TGCGCCAGCAGCTTTCGAGGCAGTCCCGACTCTGGAAACACCATATATTTT.

This chain links TRBV5-5 with TRBJ1-1; no definite D call. The CDR3 contains 16 residues. Trimming took 3 bases from V and 0 from J, leaving 15 bases between them. In germline, CDR1 is SGHKS, CDR2 YYEKEE (reference sequence). In nucleotides, the CDR3 is TGTGCCAGCAGCTCCCATTCGTCGATGGTGAACACTGAAGCTTTCTTT. Protein sequence: CASSSHSSMVNTEAFF.

The chain combines TRBV29-1 with TRBJ2-1; D gene uncertain. Trimming took 5 bases from V and 7 from J, leaving 12 bases between them. The CDR3 has 12 residues. CDR1 and CDR2 from the germline V gene are SQVTM and ANQGSEA. In DNA, the CDR3 is TGCAGCGTTACAACGGACCGGAATGAGCAGTTCTTC. It encodes CSVTTDRNEQFF.

This clonotype has more than one count but fewer than ten. This may come from a read error, since a much larger clone is one base off. This rearrangement joins TRBV7-2 to TRBJ2-2; TRBD2 aligns across 7 bases. Germline V CDR1 and CDR2: SGHTA, FQGNSA. The junction had 3 bases not matched to a gene; V was cut back by 6 bases and J by 5 bases. The CDR3 is made up of 13 amino acids. The CDR3 coding sequence is TGTGCCAGCAGTGGGAGGGGTACCGGGGAGCTGTTTTTT. It codes for CASSGRGTGELFF.

The rearrangement uses TRBV12-3 or TRBV12-4 and TRBJ1-1; no reliable D call. V lost 2 bases and J 7 bases, leaving 5 bases between the germline ends. The CDR3 is 11 residues long. The CDR3, as DNA: TGTGCCAGCAGTTTAAAGGATGAAGCTTTCTTT. It translates to CASSLKDEAFF.

This clonotype was seen more than once but under ten times. The genes are TRBV10-3 and TRBJ2-1; D remains unclear. V gave up 2 bases and J gave up 6 bases, with 5 bases separating them. CDR3 size: 12 residues. CDR1 and CDR2 (germline): ENHRY, SYGVKD. The DNA for the CDR3 is TGTGCCATCAGTGAGCCTCGCAATGAGCAGTTCTTC. Translation gives CAISEPRNEQFF.

The gene calls are TRBV7-9 and TRBJ1-1; 8 bases match TRBD1. Germline trimming cut 3 bases from V and 11 bases from J; bases unmatched to any gene: 8. Germline V gives CDR1 SEHNR, CDR2 FQNEAQ (reference sequence). The CDR3 is 13 residues long. The CDR3 spells CASSLTMDRVAFF. DNA for the CDR3: TGTGCCAGCAGCTTGACTATGGACAGGGTCGCTTTCTTT. The variable domain in full, with the rest retrieved from reference TRBV7-9 and TRBJ1-1, is DTGVSQNPRHKITKRGQNVTFRCDPISEHNRLYWYRQTLGQGPEFLTYFQNEAQLEKSRLLSDRFSAERPKGSFSTLEIQRTEQGDSAMYLCASSLTMDRVAFFGQGTRLTVV.

This clonotype occurred once. This rearrangement joins TRBV9 to TRBJ2-7, with a possible D match to TRBD2 (7 bases). The CDR3 is 14 residues long. V was shortened by 3 bases and J by 1 base, with 11 bases between the two germline ends. CDR1 is SGDLS, CDR2 YYNGEE, per germline. Written as DNA, the CDR3 is TGTGCCAGCAGCGCGAGGGGGGGTTCCTACGAGCAGTACTTC. The encoded protein is CASSARGGSYEQYF.

V is TRBV2 and J is TRBJ2-5, with a weak D call TRBD1 (5 bases). CDR3 length: 14 amino acids. The V gene's germline CDR1 is SNHLY and CDR2 FYNNEI. Trimming left V 5 bases short and J 2 bases short, with 12 bases between. The CDR3 region is CASSFSGAQETQYF. CDR3 bases: TGTGCCAGCAGTTTTAGTGGGGCGCAAGAGACCCAGTACTTC.

This clonotype was picked up many times. The chain is built from TRBV5-6 and TRBJ2-7; TRBD1 might be the D (5 bases). Germline values: CDR1 SGHDT, CDR2 YYEEEE. The CDR3 loop spans 14 amino acids. The germline V and J ends were trimmed by 4 bases and 2 bases, with 13 bases remaining between them. As DNA, the CDR3 is TGTGCCAGCAGCCTTGGGGTAGGGGCCTACGAGCAGTACTTC. Translation gives CASSLGVGAYEQYF.

This chain uses TRBV7-6 with TRBJ1-2; 8 bases are shared with TRBD1. Germline V gene data show CDR1 as SGHVS and CDR2 as FNYEAQ. Losses at the gene ends were 6 bases for V and 1 base for J; bases not matched to a gene: 4. There are 14 residues in the CDR3. The chain's CDR3 is CASRGQDNNYGYTF. The CDR3 coding sequence is TGTGCCAGCAGGGGACAGGACAATAACTATGGCTACACCTTC.

This clonotype was seen once. The chain carries TRBV7-8 and TRBJ2-1; 11 bases align to TRBD2. The length of the CDR3 is 15 residues. Germline CDR1 and CDR2: SGHVS and FQNEAQ. V shed 5 bases and J 3 bases; nucleotides not matched to a gene: 3. CDR3 residues: CASSALAGGYNEQFF. The CDR3 DNA follows: TGTGCCAGCAGCGCCCTAGCGGGAGGCTACAATGAGCAGTTCTTC. The full variable domain, with the rest looked up from reference TRBV7-8 and TRBJ2-1, is GAGVSQSPRYKVAKRGQDVALRCDPISGHVSLFWYQQALGQGPEFLTYFQNEAQLDKSGLPSDRFFAERPEGSVSTLKIQRTQQEDSAVYLCASSALAGGYNEQFFGPGTRLTVL.

The J gene is TRBJ2-1, the V gene TRBV2; D ambiguous. The CDR3 covers 17 residues. The germline gives CDR1 SNHLY, CDR2 FYNNEI. V lost 2 bases and J lost 0, with 14 bases in between. The CDR3 DNA reads as TGTGCCAGCAGTGAACGTAGTGGTTGGGGCTCCTACAATGAGCAGTTCTTC. Protein sequence: CASSERSGWGSYNEQFF. Full variable domain (outside the CDR3, taken from reference TRBV2 and TRBJ2-1): EPEVTQTPSHQVTQMGQEVILRCVPISNHLYFYWYRQILGQKVEFLVSFYNNEISEKSEIFDDQFSVERPDGSNFTLKIRSTKLEDSAMYFCASSERSGWGSYNEQFFGPGTRLTVL.

The chain joins TRBV2 to TRBJ2-2; 8 bases are shared with TRBD2. Germline V gene sequence: CDR1 SNHLY, CDR2 FYNNEI. Trimming at V came to 8 bases and at J to 7 bases, leaving 3 bases not matched to a gene. The CDR3 length is 12 residues. The CDR3 DNA is TGTGCCAGCGGCGGGGGGTTCGGGGAGCTGTTTTTT. This gives the protein CASGGGFGELFF.

The genes are TRBV5-1 and TRBJ2-3; the match to TRBD2 covers 14 bases. CDR1 SGHRS and CDR2 YFSETQ come from the germline V gene. The length of the CDR3 is 19 residues. V shed 0 bases and J 2 bases; nucleotides not matched to a gene: 8. CDR3 DNA: TGCGCCAGCAGCTTGGGGACTAGCGGGGGGATGGCTGCCACAGATACGCAGTATTTT. Translating it yields CASSLGTSGGMAATDTQYF.

This clonotype was counted ten times or more. This rearrangement joins TRBV6-4 to TRBJ2-2; tentative D call: TRBD1 (6 bases). This CDR3 is built from 15 residues. The germline V gene has CDR1 MRHNA and CDR2 SNTAGT. V dropped 6 bases and J dropped 3 bases, with 14 bases sitting between them. The CDR3 loop reads CASSLLQGDTGELFF. Here the CDR3 DNA reads TGTGCCAGCAGCCTACTACAGGGAGACACCGGGGAGCTGTTTTTT.

This chain joins TRBV9 and TRBJ2-7, with 7 bases fitting TRBD1. The germline V gene encodes CDR1 SGDLS and CDR2 YYNGEE. This CDR3 comprises 14 residues. Unmatched junction bases numbered 2, after V lost 0 bases and J lost 2 bases. DNA for the CDR3: TGTGCCAGCAGCGTAGGACAGGGAACCTACGAGCAGTACTTC. The encoded protein is CASSVGQGTYEQYF.